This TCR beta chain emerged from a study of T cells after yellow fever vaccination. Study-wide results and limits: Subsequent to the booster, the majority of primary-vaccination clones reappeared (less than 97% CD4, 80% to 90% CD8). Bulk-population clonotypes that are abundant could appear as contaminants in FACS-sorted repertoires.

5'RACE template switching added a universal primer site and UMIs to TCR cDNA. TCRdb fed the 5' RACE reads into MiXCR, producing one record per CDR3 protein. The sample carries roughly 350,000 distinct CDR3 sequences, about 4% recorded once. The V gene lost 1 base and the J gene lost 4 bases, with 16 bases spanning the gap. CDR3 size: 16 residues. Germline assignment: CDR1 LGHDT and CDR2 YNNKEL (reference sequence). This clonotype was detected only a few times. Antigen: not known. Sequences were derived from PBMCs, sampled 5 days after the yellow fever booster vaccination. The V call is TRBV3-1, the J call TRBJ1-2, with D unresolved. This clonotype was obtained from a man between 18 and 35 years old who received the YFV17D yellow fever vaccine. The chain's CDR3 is CASSQVRRTDFYGYTF. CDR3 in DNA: TGTGCCAGCAGCCAAGTCCGCAGAACAGATTTCTATGGCTACACCTTC. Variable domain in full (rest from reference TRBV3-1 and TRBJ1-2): DTAVSQTPKYLVTQMGNDKSIKCEQNLGHDTMYWYKQDSKKFLKIMFSYNNKELIINETVPNRFSPKSPDKAHLNLHINSLELGDSAVYFCASSQVRRTDFYGYTFGSGTRLTVV.